The clone carrying this T cell receptor beta chain was observed at least ten times. The germline gives CDR1 SGHVS, CDR2 FQNEAQ. Trimming took 5 bases from V and 8 from J; bases not matched to a gene: 20. There are 18 residues in the CDR3. The data belong to a study of identical twins. TCRdb itself ran the 5' RACE reads through MiXCR, one entry per CDR3 protein. This table has 690,000 or so distinct CDR3 sequences, less than 10% appearing once. The sample was also reused in another study, on yellow fever vaccine responses in identical twins.

J is TRBJ2-1 and V is TRBV7-8; 8 bases are shared with TRBD2. Material for sequencing was PBMCs. The receptor's source is a woman aged 18-29 years in good health. The CDR3 loop is CASSAPRTGGLGFDEQFF. The CDR3 region has the DNA TGTGCCAGCAGCGCCCCGCGAACGGGGGGGCTGGGATTCGATGAGCAGTTCTTC. Supplemented by reference TRBV7-8 and TRBJ2-1, the full variable domain reads GAGVSQSPRYKVAKRGQDVALRCDPISGHVSLFWYQQALGQGPEFLTYFQNEAQLDKSGLPSDRFFAERPEGSVSTLKIQRTQQEDSAVYLCASSAPRTGGLGFDEQFFGPGTRLTVL.